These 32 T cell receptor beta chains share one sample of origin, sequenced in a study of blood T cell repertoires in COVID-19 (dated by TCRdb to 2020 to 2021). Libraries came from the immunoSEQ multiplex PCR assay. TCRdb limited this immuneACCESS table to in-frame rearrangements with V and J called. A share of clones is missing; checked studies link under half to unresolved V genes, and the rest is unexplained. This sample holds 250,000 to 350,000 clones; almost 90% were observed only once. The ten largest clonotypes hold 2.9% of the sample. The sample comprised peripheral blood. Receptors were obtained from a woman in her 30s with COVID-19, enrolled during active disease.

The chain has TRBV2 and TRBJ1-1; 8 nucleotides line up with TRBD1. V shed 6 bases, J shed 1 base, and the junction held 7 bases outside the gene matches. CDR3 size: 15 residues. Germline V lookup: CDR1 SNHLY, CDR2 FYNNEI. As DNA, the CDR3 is TGTGCCAGCAGGGACAGGGCACTCCGGAACACTGAAGCTTTCTTT. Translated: CASRDRALRNTEAFF.

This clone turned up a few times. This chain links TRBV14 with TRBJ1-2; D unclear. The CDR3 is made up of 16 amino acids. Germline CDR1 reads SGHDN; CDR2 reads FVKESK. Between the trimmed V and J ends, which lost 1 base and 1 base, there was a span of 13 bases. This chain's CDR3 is CASSQGLGRGNYGYTF. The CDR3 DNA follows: TGTGCCAGCAGCCAAGGCCTCGGCAGAGGTAACTATGGCTACACCTTC.

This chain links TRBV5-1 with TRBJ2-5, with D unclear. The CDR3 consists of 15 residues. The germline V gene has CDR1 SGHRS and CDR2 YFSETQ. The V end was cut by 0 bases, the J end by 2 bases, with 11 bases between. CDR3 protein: CASSLAGGPQETQYF. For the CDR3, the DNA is TGCGCCAGCAGCTTGGCCGGTGGGCCACAAGAGACCCAGTACTTC.

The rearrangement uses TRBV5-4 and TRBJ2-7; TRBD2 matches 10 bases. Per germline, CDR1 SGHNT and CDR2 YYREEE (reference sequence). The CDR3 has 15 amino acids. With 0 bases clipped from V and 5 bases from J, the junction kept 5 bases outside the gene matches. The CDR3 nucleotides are TGTGCCAGCAGCTTGGTACCTAGCGGGAGCCACGAGCAGTACTTC. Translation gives CASSLVPSGSHEQYF.

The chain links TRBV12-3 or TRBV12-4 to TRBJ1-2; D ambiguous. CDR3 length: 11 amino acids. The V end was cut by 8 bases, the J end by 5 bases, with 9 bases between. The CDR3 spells CASRAGYGYTF. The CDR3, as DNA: TGTGCCAGCCGGGCGGGGTATGGCTACACCTTC.

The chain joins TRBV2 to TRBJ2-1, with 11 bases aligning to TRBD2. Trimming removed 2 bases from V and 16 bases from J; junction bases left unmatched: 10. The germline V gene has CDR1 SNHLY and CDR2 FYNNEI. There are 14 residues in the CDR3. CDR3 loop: CASSEFILAGDIFF. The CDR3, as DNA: TGTGCCAGCAGTGAATTTATACTAGCGGGAGATATCTTCTTC.

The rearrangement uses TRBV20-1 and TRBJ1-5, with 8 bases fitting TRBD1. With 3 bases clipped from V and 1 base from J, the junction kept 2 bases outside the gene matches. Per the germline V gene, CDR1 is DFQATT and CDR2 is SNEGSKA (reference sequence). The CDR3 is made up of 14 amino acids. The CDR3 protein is CSASRTGSNQPQHF. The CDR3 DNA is TGCAGTGCTAGTCGGACAGGGAGCAATCAGCCCCAGCATTTT.

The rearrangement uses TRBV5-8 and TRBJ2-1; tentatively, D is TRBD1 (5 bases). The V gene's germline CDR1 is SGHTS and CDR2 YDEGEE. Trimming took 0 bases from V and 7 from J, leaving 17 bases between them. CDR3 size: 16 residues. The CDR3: CASSLAMGSGWNEQFF. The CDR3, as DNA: TGTGCCAGCAGCTTGGCCATGGGATCAGGGTGGAATGAGCAGTTCTTC.

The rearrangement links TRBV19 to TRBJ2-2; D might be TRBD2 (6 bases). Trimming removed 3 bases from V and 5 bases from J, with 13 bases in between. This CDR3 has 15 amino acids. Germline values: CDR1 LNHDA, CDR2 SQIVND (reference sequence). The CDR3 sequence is CASSIGSRGTGELFF. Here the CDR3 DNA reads TGTGCCAGTAGTATCGGGAGTAGAGGGACCGGGGAGCTGTTTTTT.

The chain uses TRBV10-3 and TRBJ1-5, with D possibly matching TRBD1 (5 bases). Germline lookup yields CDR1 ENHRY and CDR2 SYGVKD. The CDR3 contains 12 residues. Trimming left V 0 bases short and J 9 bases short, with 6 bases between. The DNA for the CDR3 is TGTGCCATCAGTGAGTCAGGGGTGCCCCAGCATTTT. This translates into CAISESGVPQHF.

CDR3 sequence reads: CASSPSGTGGFDEQFF. Written as DNA, the CDR3 is TGTGCCAGCAGCCCCTCCGGGACAGGGGGCTTCGATGAGCAGTTCTTC. The chain recombines TRBV14 with TRBJ2-1; 12 nucleotides agree with TRBD1. Per the germline V gene, CDR1 is SGHDN and CDR2 is FVKESK. Germline trimming cut 4 bases from V and 8 bases from J; bases unmatched to any gene: 9. The CDR3 is 16 amino acids.

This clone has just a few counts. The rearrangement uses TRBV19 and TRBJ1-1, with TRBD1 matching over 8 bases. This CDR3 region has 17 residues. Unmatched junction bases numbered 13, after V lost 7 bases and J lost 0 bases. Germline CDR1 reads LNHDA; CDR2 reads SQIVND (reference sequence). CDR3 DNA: TGTGCCAGTACCCTCTCCGGGACAGGTAACATGAACACTGAAGCTTTCTTT. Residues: CASTLSGTGNMNTEAFF.

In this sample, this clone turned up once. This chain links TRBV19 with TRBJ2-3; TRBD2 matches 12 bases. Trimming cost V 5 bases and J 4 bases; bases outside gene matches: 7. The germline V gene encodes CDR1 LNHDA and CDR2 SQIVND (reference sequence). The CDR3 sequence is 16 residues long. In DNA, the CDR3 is TGTGCCAGTAGTGAACGACTAGCGGGAGCGGCAGATACGCAGTATTTT. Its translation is CASSERLAGAADTQYF.

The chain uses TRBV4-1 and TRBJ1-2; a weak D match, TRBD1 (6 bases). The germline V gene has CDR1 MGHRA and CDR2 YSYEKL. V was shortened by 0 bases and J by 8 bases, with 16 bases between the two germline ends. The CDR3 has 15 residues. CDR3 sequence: CASSQDSYREEGYTF. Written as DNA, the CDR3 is TGCGCCAGCAGCCAAGATTCATACAGGGAAGAGGGCTACACCTTC.

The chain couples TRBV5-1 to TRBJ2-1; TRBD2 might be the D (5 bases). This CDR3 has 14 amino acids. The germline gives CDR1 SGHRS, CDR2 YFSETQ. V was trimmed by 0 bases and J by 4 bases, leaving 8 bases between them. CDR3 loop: CASSLALEYNEQFF. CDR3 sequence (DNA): TGCGCCAGCAGCTTGGCACTAGAGTACAATGAGCAGTTCTTC. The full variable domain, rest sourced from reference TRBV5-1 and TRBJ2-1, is KAGVTQTPRYLIKTRGQQVTLSCSPISGHRSVSWYQQTPGQGLQFLFEYFSETQRNKGNFPGRFSGRQFSNSRSEMNVSTLELGDSALYLCASSLALEYNEQFFGPGTRLTVL.

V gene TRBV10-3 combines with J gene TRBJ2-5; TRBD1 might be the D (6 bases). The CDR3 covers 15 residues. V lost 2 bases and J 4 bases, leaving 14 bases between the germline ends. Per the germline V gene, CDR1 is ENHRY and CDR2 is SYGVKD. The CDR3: CAISEGRGGLETQYF. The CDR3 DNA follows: TGTGCCATCAGTGAGGGCAGGGGCGGGCTAGAGACCCAGTACTTC.

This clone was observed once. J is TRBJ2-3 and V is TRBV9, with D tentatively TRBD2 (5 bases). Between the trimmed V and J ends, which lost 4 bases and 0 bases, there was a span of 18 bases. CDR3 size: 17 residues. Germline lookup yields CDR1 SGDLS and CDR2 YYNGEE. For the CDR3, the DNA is TGTGCCAGCAGCCCTCTGGCGGGTGCTACTAGCACAGATACGCAGTATTTT. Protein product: CASSPLAGATSTDTQYF. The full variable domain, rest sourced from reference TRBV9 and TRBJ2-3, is DSGVTQTPKHLITATGQRVTLRCSPRSGDLSVYWYQQSLDQGLQFLIQYYNGEERAKGNILERFSAQQFPDLHSELNLSSLELGDSALYFCASSPLAGATSTDTQYFGPGTRLTVL.

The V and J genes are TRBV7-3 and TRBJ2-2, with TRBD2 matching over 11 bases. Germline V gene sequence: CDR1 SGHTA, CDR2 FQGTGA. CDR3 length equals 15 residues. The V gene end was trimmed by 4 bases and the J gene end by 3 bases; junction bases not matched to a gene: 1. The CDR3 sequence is CASSSGLADTGELFF. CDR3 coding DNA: TGTGCCAGCAGCTCGGGACTAGCGGACACCGGGGAGCTGTTTTTT.

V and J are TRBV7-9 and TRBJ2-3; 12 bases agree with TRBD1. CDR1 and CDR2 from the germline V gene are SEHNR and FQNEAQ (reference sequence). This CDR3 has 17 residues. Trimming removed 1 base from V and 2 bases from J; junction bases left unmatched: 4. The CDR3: CASSLGGTGGTTDTQYF. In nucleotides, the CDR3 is TGTGCCAGCAGCTTAGGGGGGACAGGGGGCACCACAGATACGCAGTATTTT.

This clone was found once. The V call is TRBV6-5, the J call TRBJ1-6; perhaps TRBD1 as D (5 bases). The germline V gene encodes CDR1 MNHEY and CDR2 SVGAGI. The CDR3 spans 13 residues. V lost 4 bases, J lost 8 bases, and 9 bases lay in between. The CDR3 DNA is TGTGCCAGCAGTTGGGGCGCTGATTCACCCCTCCACTTT. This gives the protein CASSWGADSPLHF.

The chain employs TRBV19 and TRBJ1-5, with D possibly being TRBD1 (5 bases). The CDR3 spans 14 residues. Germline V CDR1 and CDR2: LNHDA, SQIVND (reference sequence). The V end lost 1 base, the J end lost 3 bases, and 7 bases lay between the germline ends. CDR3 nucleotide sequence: TGTGCCAGTAGTATAGCAGGGAACAATCAGCCCCAGCATTTT. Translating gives CASSIAGNNQPQHF. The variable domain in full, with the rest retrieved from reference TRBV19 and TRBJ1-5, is DGGITQSPKYLFRKEGQNVTLSCEQNLNHDAMYWYRQDPGQGLRLIYYSQIVNDFQKGDIAEGYSVSREKKESFPLTVTSAQKNPTAFYLCASSIAGNNQPQHFGDGTRLSIL.

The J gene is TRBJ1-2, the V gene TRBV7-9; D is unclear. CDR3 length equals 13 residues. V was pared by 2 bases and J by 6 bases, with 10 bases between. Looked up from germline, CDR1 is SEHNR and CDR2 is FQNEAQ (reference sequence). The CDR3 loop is CASSLPVSDGYTF. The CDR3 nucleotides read TGTGCCAGCAGCTTACCAGTTTCTGATGGCTACACCTTC.

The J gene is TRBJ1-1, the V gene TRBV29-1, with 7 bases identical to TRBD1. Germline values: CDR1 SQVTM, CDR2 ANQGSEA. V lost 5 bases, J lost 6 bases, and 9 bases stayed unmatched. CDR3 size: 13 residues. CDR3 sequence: CSVSDRDSAEAFF. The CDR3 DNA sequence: TGCAGCGTTAGTGACAGGGATAGCGCTGAAGCTTTCTTT.

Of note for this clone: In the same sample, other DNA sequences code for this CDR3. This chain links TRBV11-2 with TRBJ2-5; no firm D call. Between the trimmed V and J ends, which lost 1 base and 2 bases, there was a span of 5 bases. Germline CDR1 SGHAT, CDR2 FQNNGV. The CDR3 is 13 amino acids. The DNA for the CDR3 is TGTGCCAGCAGCTTAGGCAGTCAAGAGACCCAGTACTTC. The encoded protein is CASSLGSQETQYF.

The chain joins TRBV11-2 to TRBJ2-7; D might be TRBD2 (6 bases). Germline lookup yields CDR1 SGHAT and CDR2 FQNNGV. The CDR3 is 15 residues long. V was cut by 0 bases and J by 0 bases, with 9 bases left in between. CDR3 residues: CASSLDGDFSYEQYF. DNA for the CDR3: TGTGCCAGCAGCTTAGATGGGGACTTCTCCTACGAGCAGTACTTC. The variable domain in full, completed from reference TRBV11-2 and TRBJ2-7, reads EAGVAQSPRYKIIEKRQSVAFWCNPISGHATLYWYQQILGQGPKLLIQFQNNGVVDDSQLPKDRFSAERLKGVDSTLKIQPAKLEDSAVYLCASSLDGDFSYEQYFGPGTRLTVT.

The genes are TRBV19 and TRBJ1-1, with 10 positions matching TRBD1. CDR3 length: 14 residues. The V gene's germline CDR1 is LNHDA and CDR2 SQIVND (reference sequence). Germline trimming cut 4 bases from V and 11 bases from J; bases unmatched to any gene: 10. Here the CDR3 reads CASSTRDRGLGAFF. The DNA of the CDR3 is TGTGCCAGTAGTACCCGGGACAGGGGCCTTGGGGCTTTCTTT.

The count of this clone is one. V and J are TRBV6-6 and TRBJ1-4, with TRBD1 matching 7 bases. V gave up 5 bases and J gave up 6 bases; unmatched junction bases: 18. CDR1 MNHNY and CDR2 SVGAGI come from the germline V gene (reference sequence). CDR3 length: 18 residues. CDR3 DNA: TGTGCCAGCAGTCGGCGGAGGCACAGGGGAACGTTTGATGAAAAACTGTTTTTT. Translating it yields CASSRRRHRGTFDEKLFF.

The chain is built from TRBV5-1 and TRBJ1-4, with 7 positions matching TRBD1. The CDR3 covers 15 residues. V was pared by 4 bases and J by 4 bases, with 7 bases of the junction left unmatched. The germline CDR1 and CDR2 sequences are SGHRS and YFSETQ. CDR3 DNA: TGCGCCAGCAGCAACTCCGGGACAGATAATGAAAAACTGTTTTTT. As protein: CASSNSGTDNEKLFF.

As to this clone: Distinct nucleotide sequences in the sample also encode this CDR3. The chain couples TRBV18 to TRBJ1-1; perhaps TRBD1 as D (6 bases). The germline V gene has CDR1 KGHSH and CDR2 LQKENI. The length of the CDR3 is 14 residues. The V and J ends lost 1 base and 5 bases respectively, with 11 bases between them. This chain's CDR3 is CASSPQGVGTEAFF. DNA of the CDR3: TGTGCCAGCTCACCACAGGGGGTAGGGACTGAAGCTTTCTTT.

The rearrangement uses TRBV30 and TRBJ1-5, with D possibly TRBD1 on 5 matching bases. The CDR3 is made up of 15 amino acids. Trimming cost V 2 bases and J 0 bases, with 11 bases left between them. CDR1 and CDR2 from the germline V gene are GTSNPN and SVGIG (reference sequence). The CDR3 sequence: CAWSRQSGSNQPQHF. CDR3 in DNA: TGTGCCTGGAGTAGACAGAGTGGTAGCAATCAGCCCCAGCATTTT.

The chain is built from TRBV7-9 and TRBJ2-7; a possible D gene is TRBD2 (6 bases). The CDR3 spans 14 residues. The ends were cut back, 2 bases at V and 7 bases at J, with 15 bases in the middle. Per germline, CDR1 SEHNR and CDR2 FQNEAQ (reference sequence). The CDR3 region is CASSLPGTSGEQYF. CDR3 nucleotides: TGTGCCAGCAGCTTACCTGGGACTTCGGGGGAGCAGTACTTC.

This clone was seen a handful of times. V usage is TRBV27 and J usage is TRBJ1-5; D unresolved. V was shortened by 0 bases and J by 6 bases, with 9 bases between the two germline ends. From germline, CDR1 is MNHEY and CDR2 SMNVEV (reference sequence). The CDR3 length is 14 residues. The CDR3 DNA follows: TGTGCCAGCAGTTTATCTAGCGCCGGTCAGCCCCAGCATTTT. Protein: CASSLSSAGQPQHF.